This note documents a single T cell receptor beta chain sequence. Sequencing was performed with immunoSEQ multiplex PCR; in TCRdb, only in-frame clones are kept and a portion is missing. The sample has approximately 100,000 clones, approximately 91% seen once; the top ten hold under 7%. This entry comes from a study of blood T cell repertoires in COVID-19. Study details: Sources were T cells, B-cell-depleted T cells, or PBMCs; the material itself was cDNA or gDNA.

The CDR3 length is 14 residues. Trimming at V came to 6 bases and at J to 11 bases, leaving 8 bases not matched to a gene. Germline loops: CDR1 SNHLY, CDR2 FYNNEI. V usage is TRBV2 and J usage is TRBJ1-6, with 9 bases identical to TRBD1. This TCR came from a woman in her sixties or seventies with acute or convalescent COVID-19. Sequenced: peripheral blood. In nucleotides, the CDR3 is TGTGCCAGCAGGGGGGGACAGGGACGTCCACCCCTCCACTTT. This codes for CASRGGQGRPPLHF.